Sequencing of this T cell receptor (beta chain) was carried out in a study of Ad26.COV2.S vaccination and SARS-CoV-2 variants. Profiled with immunoSEQ multiplex PCR; TCRdb holds only in-frame clones, not every one. Found here are about 680,000 clones, more than 80% of them singletons; the top ten hold over 1.3%. This clone was seen a handful of times. V dropped 6 bases and J dropped 0 bases, with 19 bases sitting between them. The CDR3 spans 16 residues. The germline V gene encodes CDR1 SQVTM and CDR2 ANQGSEA. The treatment was: roughly 20 received Ad26.COV2.S at low or high dose, single or two shots; several received placebo; per-sample allocation not given. Collection of the samples took place on day 63 after the first injection of vaccine or placebo.

The rearrangement uses TRBV29-1 and TRBJ2-3; D might be TRBD2 (6 bases). The specimen comprised peripheral blood, sampled in a trial of Ad26.COV2.S vaccine versus placebo. The sequence was collected from a person aged 18-60 years who received the Ad26.COV2.S COVID-19 vaccine or a placebo. CDR3 in amino acids: CSVTVFVSGSTDTQYF. CDR3 DNA: TGCAGCGTGACGGTGTTTGTTAGCGGAAGCACAGATACGCAGTATTTT.